This entry concerns a single TCR beta chain. The V end was cut by 2 bases, the J end by 5 bases, with 10 bases between. Germline loops: CDR1 SGDLS, CDR2 YYNGEE. The CDR3 extends over 13 amino acids. The data are from a study of CD8+ T cells in alopecia areata. It was cDNA, reverse transcribed from extracted RNA, that served as the sequencing template. TCRdb's copy holds only in-frame clones and misses some; the assay was immunoSEQ multiplex PCR. The table lists some 200,000 clones, about 61% of them singletons. The sample taken for sequencing was CD8+ T cells sorted from blood. The chain recombines TRBV9 with TRBJ1-1; tentatively, D is TRBD1 (5 bases). The source of this sequence is a human donor in good health. In nucleotides, the CDR3 is TGTGCCAGCAGCGTCTCGGGGGGAACTGAAGCTTTCTTT. Translating gives CASSVSGGTEAFF.